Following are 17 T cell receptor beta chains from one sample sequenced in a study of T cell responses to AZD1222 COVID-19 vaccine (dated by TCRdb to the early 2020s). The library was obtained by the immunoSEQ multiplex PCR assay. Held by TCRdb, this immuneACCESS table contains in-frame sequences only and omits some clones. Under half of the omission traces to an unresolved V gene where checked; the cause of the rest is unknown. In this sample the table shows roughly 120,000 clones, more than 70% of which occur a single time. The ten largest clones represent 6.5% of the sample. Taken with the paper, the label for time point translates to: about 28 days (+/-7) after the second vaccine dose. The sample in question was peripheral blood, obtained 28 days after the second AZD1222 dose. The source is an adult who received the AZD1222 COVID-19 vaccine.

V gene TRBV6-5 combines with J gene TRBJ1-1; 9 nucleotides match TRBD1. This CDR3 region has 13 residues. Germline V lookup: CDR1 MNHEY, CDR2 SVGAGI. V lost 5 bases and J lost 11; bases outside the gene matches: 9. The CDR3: CASSQQGAGRAFF. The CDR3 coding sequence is TGTGCCAGCAGTCAACAGGGGGCAGGCAGGGCTTTCTTT.

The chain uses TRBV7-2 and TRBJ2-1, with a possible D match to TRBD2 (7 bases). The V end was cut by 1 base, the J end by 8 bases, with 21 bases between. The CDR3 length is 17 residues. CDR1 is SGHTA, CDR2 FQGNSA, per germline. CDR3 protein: CASSLEAGGGAVYEQFF. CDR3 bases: TGTGCCAGCAGCTTAGAGGCAGGAGGGGGGGCTGTCTATGAGCAGTTCTTC.

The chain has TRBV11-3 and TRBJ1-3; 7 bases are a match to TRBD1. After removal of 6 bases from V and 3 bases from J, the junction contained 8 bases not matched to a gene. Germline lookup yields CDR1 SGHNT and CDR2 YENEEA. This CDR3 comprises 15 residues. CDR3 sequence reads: CASRRDREVGNTIYF. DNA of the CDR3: TGTGCCAGCAGGAGAGACAGGGAGGTTGGAAACACCATATATTTT.

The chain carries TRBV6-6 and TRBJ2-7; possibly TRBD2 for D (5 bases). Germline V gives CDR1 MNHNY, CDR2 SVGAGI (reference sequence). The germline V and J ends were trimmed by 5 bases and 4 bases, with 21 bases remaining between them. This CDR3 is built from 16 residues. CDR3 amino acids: CASSPGVGQWRYEQYF. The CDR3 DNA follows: TGTGCCAGCAGTCCCGGGGTAGGGCAGTGGAGATACGAGCAGTACTTC.

CDR3: CASSRLAGEYNEQFF. Here the CDR3 DNA reads TGTGCCAGCAGTAGACTAGCGGGGGAGTACAATGAGCAGTTCTTC. The gene calls are TRBV6-4 and TRBJ2-1; the match to TRBD2 covers 12 bases. CDR1 MRHNA and CDR2 SNTAGT come from the germline V gene. The junction had 3 bases not matched to a gene; V was cut back by 5 bases and J by 4 bases. This CDR3 has 15 amino acids.

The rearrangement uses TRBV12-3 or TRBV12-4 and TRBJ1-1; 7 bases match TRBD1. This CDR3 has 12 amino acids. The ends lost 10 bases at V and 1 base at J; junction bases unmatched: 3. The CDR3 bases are TGTGCCATCAGGACAGGGAACACTGAAGCTTTCTTT. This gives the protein CAIRTGNTEAFF.

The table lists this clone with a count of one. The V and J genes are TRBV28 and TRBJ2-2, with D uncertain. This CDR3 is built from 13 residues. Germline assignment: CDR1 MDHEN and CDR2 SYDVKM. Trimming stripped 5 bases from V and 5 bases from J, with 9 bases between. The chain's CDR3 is CASSLTFTGELFF. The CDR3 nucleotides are TGTGCCAGCAGTCTGACGTTTACCGGGGAGCTGTTTTTT.

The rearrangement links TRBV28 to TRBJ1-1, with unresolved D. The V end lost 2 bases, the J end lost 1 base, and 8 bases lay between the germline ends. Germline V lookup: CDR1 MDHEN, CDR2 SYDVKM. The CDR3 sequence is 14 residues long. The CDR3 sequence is CASSLPRQNTEAFF. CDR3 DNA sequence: TGTGCCAGCAGTTTACCCCGGCAGAACACTGAAGCTTTCTTT.

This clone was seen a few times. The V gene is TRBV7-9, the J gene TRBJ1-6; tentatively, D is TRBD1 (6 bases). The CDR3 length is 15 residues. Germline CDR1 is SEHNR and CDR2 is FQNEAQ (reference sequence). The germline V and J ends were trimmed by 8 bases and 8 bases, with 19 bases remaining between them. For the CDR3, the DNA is TGTGCCAGCGCCCGACTGGGACATGGGGATTCACCCCTCCACTTT. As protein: CASARLGHGDSPLHF.

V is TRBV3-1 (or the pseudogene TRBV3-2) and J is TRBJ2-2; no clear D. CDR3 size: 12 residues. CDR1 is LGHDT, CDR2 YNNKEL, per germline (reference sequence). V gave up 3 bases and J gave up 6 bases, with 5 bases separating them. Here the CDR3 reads CASSQLSGELFF. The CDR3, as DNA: TGTGCCAGCAGCCAGCTGTCCGGGGAGCTGTTTTTT.

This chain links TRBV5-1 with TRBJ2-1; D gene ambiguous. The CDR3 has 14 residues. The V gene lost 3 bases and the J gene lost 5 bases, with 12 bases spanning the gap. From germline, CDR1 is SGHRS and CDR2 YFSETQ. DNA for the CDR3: TGCGCCAGCAGCTCTAGGGCGGAAAACAATGAGCAGTTCTTC. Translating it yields CASSSRAENNEQFF.

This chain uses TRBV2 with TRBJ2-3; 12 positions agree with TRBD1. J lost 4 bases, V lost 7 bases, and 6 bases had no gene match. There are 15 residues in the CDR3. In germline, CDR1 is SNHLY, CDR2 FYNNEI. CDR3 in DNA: TGTGCCAGCAAGGCGGGACAGGGGGCCCCAGATACGCAGTATTTT. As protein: CASKAGQGAPDTQYF.

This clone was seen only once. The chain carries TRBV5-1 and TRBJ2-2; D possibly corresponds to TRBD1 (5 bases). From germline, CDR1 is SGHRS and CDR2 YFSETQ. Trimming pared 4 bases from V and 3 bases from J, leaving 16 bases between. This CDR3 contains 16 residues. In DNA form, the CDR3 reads TGCGCCAGCAGCCCAACCTTGACAGTATACACCGGGGAGCTGTTTTTT. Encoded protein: CASSPTLTVYTGELFF. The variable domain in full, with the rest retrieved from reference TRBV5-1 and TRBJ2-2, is KAGVTQTPRYLIKTRGQQVTLSCSPISGHRSVSWYQQTPGQGLQFLFEYFSETQRNKGNFPGRFSGRQFSNSRSEMNVSTLELGDSALYLCASSPTLTVYTGELFFGEGSRLTVL.

As DNA, the CDR3 is TGTGCCAGCAGTTTACGGGTTGGCTACACCTTC. Its translation: CASSLRVGYTF. The chain employs TRBV12-3 or TRBV12-4 and TRBJ1-2; the D is unclear. This CDR3 comprises 11 residues. V was cut by 2 bases and J by 7 bases, with 5 bases left in between.

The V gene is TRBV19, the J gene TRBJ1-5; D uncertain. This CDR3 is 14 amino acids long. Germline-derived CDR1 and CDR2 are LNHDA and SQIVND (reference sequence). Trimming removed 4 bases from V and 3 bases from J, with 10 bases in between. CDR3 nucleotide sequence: TGTGCCAGTAGTACGGCGGATAACAATCAGCCCCAGCATTTT. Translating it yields CASSTADNNQPQHF.

The CDR3 DNA reads TGTGCCAGCAGGGTGGCGTCCAGTTCGATGGGCTACACCTTC. Its protein product is CASRVASSSMGYTF. V usage is TRBV27 and J usage is TRBJ1-2, with D hard to call. Germline values: CDR1 MNHEY, CDR2 SMNVEV (reference sequence). The CDR3 consists of 14 residues. V was shortened by 6 bases and J by 8 bases, with 19 bases between the two germline ends.

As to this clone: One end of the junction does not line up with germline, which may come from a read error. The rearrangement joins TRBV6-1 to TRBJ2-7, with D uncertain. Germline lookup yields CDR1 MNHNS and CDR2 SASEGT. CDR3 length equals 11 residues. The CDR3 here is CASSEAWRDEF. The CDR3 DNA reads TGTGCCAGCAGTGAAGCCTGGAGAGACGAATTC.